Listed below are T cell receptor beta chains from one sample, sequenced in a study of OX40 agonist ivuxolimab in advanced cancers. Assay used: immunoSEQ multiplex PCR; TCRdb lists only in-frame clones, some missing. The sample records 8,500 to 13,000 clones, approximately 79% being singletons. Sample: CD4+ or CD8+ T cells sorted from blood, taken in a trial of the OX40 agonist ivuxolimab. The receptors shown here come from an adult with an advanced solid tumor such as melanoma, head and neck, liver or kidney cancer. The CDR3 runs from the conserved cysteine through the conserved F or W. Fields, in order: J gene, clone size, V gene, D gene, CDR3 protein, CDR3 DNA. A D gene is named only where the DNA matches it firmly. Some rows mark clone size as missing; the rest say once, few, many or name a class of expanded clone.

TRBJ2-7 - TRBV27 - CASSSVSRGYEQYF TGTGCCAGCAGCTCCGTCTCGAGGGGCTACGAGCAGTACTTC
TRBJ2-2 - TRBV30 - CAGPGGRELFF TGTGCCGGGCCTGGGGGACGGGAGCTGTTTTTT
TRBJ1-1 once TRBV29-1 - CSVIPGGTEAFF TGCAGCGTGATCCCGGGTGGCACTGAAGCTTTCTTT
TRBJ2-1 - TRBV11-2 TRBD2 CASSPQGLAYNEQFF TGTGCCAGCAGCCCCCAGGGACTAGCGTACAATGAGCAGTTCTTC
TRBJ1-2 - TRBV4-1 - CASSPLAGDFYGYTF TGCGCCAGCAGCCCGTTGGCCGGAGATTTCTATGGCTACACCTTC
TRBJ2-5 - TRBV27 TRBD2 CASSLQGLAQETQYF TGTGCCAGCAGTTTGCAGGGACTAGCACAAGAGACCCAGTACTTC
TRBJ1-5 - TRBV19 TRBD1 CASSILRQGPNQPQHF TGTGCCAGTAGTATACTCCGACAGGGGCCCAATCAGCCCCAGCATTTT
TRBJ2-2 - TRBV12-5 - CASGLSGELFF TGTGCTAGTGGTTTATCCGGGGAGCTGTTTTTT
TRBJ1-1 - TRBV11-2 - CASSLGPWTEAFF TGTGCCAGCAGCTTGGGACCTTGGACTGAAGCTTTCTTT
TRBJ2-7 - TRBV27 - CASSVRTAEIPHEQYF TGTGCCAGCAGTGTCCGGACAGCCGAAATCCCCCACGAGCAGTACTTC